The present entry profiles one T cell receptor beta chain with its context. The data originate from a study of OX40 agonist ivuxolimab in advanced cancers. In germline, CDR1 is SGDLS, CDR2 YYNGEE. This CDR3 has 15 amino acids. V lost 0 bases, J lost 3 bases, and 5 bases stayed unmatched. Sequencing was performed with immunoSEQ multiplex PCR; in TCRdb, only in-frame clones are kept and a portion is missing. The data hold about 5,500 clones, with around four fifths observed a single time. This chain joins TRBV9 and TRBJ1-1, with TRBD1 identical over 7 bases. Sequences were derived from CD4+ or CD8+ T cells sorted from blood, sampled in a trial of the OX40 agonist ivuxolimab. The receptor comes from an adult with an advanced solid tumor such as melanoma, head and neck, liver or kidney cancer. CDR3 in amino acids: CASSVEGRGDTEAFF. CDR3 nucleotides: TGTGCCAGCAGCGTAGAGGGCAGGGGGGACACTGAAGCTTTCTTT.